The clone carrying this T cell receptor (beta chain) showed up just a few times. Its cognate antigen is unknown. TCRdb itself ran the 5' RACE reads through MiXCR, one entry per CDR3 protein. The sample carries 200,000 to 300,000 distinct CDR3 sequences, over 9.5% recorded once. The data stem from a study of identical twins. The V gene's germline CDR1 is SGHAT and CDR2 FQNNGV. The CDR3 runs to 13 residues. V was shortened by 3 bases and J by 5 bases, with 8 bases between the two germline ends. Study outcomes and limitations: While abundant cord blood beta clonotypes carried fewer insertions, memory repertoires showed no such pattern.

J is TRBJ2-1 and V is TRBV11-2; D is uncertain. Sequencing was done on a sample of memory T cells sorted from blood. The source is a man aged 45-65 years in good health. CDR3 loop: CASSFSANNEQFF. Written as DNA, the CDR3 is TGTGCCAGCAGCTTCTCGGCCAACAATGAGCAGTTCTTC.